This record looks at one T cell receptor (beta chain) sequence and its context. Its cognate antigen is unknown. Healthy Russian Caucasian donors spanned ages about 6 to 100 years. Total RNA, at least 6 micrograms per sample, came from PBMCs. The sample originates from a study of blood T cells in healthy people across ages. The CDR3 consists of 19 residues. The J segment lost 2 bases and the V segment lost 7 bases, leaving 17 bases of the junction unmatched. The germline V gene has CDR1 MNHEY and CDR2 SMNVEV (reference sequence). Study results and caveats: Estimates drawn from one million T cells were deemed to understate diversity.

With a J-beta primer mix and a sample-barcoded 5' primer, a second PCR ran 7 to 11 cycles. TCRdb recomputed calls from the 5' RACE reads with MiXCR, one row per CDR3 protein. The sample contains some 780,000 distinct CDR3 sequences, about 56% of which appear only once. The V and J genes are TRBV27 and TRBJ1-5; TRBD1 matches 10 bases. The sample taken for sequencing was blood. The clonotype was recovered from a man in his forties in good health. In nucleotides, the CDR3 is TGTGCCAGCACCCCGGGGGGGACAGGGGTCGGGGTCGGCAATCAGCCCCAGCATTTT. It is translated as CASTPGGTGVGVGNQPQHF.